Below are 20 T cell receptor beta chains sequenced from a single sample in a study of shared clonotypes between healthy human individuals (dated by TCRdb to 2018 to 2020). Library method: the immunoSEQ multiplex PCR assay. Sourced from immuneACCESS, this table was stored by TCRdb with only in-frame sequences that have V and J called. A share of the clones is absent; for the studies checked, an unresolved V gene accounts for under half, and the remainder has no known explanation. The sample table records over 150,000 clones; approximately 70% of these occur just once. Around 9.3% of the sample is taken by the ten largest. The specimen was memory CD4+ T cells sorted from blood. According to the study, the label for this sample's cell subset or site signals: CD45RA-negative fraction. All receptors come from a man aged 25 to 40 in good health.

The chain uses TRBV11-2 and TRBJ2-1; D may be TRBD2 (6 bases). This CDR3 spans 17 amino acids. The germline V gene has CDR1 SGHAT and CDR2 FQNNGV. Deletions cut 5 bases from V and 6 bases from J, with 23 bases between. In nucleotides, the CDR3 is TGTGCCAGCAGCCGCGGGGCAGTGCATGAATTAGGCAATGAGCAGTTCTTC. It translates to CASSRGAVHELGNEQFF.

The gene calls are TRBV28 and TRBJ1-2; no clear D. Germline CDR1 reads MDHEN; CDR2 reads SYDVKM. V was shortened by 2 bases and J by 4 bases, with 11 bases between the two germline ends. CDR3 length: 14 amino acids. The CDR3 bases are TGTGCCAGCAGTTTAGCCGGTCGGCCCTATGGCTACACCTTC. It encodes CASSLAGRPYGYTF.

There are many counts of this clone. The CDR3 here is CARSKGHNYGYTF. The CDR3 nucleotides read TGTGCCAGAAGTAAGGGACATAACTATGGCTACACCTTC. The chain has TRBV5-3 and TRBJ1-2; D perhaps matches TRBD1 (6 bases). TRBV5-3 is labeled an ORF, and its function is uncertain. V lost 5 bases to trimming and J lost 1 base, with 9 bases between them. This CDR3 has 13 residues.

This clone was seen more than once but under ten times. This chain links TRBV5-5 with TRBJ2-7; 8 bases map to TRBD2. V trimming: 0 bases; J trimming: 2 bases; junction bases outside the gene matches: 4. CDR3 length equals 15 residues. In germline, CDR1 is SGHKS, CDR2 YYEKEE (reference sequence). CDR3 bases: TGTGCCAGCAGCTTGGTACTAGCGGCCCCCTACGAGCAGTACTTC. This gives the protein CASSLVLAAPYEQYF.

CDR3 nucleotide sequence: TGTGCCAGCAGCCCTCTTGTTGGACTAGCGGGCGAGCAGTACTTC. Residues: CASSPLVGLAGEQYF. The rearrangement uses TRBV7-6 and TRBJ2-7, with 11 positions matching TRBD2. J gave up 6 bases and V 5 bases, and 9 bases lay outside the gene matches. The germline gives CDR1 SGHVS, CDR2 FNYEAQ. The CDR3 has 15 residues.

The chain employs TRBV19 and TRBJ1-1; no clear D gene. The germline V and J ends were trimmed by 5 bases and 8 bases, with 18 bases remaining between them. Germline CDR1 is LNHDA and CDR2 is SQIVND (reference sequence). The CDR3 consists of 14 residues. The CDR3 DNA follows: TGTGCCAGTAGTCTCTTTACAGCGACGAGAGAAGCTTTCTTT. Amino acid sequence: CASSLFTATREAFF.

Here the CDR3 reads CASSVGPHSGAYEQYF. The CDR3 nucleotides are TGTGCCAGCAGCGTGGGGCCACATAGCGGGGCCTACGAGCAGTACTTC. The chain employs TRBV9 and TRBJ2-7, with 8 bases matching TRBD2. Germline V gives CDR1 SGDLS, CDR2 YYNGEE. CDR3 size: 16 residues. V dropped 2 bases and J dropped 2; count of bases not matched to a gene: 9.

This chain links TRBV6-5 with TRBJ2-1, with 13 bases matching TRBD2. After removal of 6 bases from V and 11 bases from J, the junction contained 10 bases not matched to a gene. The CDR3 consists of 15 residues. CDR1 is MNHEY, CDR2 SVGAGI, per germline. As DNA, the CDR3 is TGTGCCAGCAGACCCCCGGGACTAGCGGGATCTAAGCAGTTCTTC. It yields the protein CASRPPGLAGSKQFF.

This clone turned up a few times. The CDR3 coding sequence is TGTGCCAGCAGGATGGACAGGGGCAATCAGCCCCAGCATTTT. Translated, it gives CASRMDRGNQPQHF. The chain is built from TRBV2 and TRBJ1-5; 8 bases line up with TRBD1. The CDR3 has 14 residues. After removal of 6 bases from V and 2 bases from J, the junction contained 3 bases not matched to a gene. Germline CDR1 reads SNHLY; CDR2 reads FYNNEI.

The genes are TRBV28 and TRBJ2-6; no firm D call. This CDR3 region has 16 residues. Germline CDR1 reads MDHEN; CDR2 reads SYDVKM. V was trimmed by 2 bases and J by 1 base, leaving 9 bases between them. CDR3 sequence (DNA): TGTGCCAGCAGTTTACTCCTGACATCTGGGGCCAACGTCCTGACTTTC. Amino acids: CASSLLLTSGANVLTF.

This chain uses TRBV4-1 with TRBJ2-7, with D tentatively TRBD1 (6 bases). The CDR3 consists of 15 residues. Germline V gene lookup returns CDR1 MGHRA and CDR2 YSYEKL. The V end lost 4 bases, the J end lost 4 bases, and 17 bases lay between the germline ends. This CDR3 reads CASSRDHEQGYEQYF. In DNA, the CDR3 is TGCGCCAGCAGCCGGGACCACGAACAGGGATACGAGCAGTACTTC.

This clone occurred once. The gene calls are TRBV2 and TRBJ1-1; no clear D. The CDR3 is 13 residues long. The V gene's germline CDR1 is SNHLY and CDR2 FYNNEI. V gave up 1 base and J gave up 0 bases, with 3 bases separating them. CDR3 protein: CASSEGVNTEAFF. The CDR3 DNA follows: TGTGCCAGCAGTGAAGGAGTGAACACTGAAGCTTTCTTT.

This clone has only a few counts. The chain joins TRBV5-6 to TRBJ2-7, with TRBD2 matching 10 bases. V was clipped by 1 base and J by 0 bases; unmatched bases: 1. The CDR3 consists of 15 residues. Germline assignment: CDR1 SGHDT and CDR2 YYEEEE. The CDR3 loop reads CASSLSGRASYEQYF. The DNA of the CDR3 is TGTGCCAGCAGCTTGAGCGGGAGGGCCTCCTACGAGCAGTACTTC.

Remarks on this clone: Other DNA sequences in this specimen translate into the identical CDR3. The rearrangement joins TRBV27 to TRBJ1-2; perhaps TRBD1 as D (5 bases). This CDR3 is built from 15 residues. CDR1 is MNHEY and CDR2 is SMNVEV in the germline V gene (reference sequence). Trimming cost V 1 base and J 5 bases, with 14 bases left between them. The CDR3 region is CASSLFGGEEYGYTF. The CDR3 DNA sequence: TGTGCCAGCAGTTTATTTGGGGGGGAGGAATATGGCTACACCTTC.

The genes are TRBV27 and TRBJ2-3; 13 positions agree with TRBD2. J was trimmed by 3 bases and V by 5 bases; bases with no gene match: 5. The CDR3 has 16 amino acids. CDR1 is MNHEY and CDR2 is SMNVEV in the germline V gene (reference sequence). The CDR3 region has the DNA TGTGCCAGCAGTACCACGACTAGCGGGAGGACAGATACGCAGTATTTT. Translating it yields CASSTTTSGRTDTQYF.

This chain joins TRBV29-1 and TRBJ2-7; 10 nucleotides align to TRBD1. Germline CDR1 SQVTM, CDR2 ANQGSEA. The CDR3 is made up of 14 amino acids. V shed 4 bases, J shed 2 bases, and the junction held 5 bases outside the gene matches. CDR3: CSVASGTGAYEQYF. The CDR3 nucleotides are TGCAGCGTTGCATCCGGGACAGGGGCCTACGAGCAGTACTTC.

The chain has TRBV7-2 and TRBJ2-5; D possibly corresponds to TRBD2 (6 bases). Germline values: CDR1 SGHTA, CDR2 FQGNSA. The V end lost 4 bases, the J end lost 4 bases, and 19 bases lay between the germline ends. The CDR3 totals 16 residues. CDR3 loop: CASSSSTPGGGETQYF. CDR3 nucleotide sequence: TGTGCCAGCAGCTCAAGTACCCCCGGGGGAGGAGAGACCCAGTACTTC.

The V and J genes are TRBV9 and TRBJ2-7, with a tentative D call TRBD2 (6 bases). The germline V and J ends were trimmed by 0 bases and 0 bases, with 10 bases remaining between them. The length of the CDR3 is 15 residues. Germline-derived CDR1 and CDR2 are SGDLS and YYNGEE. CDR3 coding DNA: TGTGCCAGCAGCGTAGGTGTAGCGGCCTCCTACGAGCAGTACTTC. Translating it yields CASSVGVAASYEQYF.

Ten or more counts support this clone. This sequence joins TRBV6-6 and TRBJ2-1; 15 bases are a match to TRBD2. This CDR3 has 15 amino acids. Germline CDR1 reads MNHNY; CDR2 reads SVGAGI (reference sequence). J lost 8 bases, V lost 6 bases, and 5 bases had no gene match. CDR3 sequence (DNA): TGTGCCAGCAGGGGGACTAGCGGGAGGCAGGATGAGCAGTTCTTC. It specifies CASRGTSGRQDEQFF.

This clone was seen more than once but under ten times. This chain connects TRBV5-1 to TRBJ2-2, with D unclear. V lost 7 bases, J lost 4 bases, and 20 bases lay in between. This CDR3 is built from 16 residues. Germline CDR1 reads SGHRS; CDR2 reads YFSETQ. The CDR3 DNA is TGCGCCAGCCGTTCCTCCAGCCTCATTGGCACCGGGGAGCTGTTTTTT. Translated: CASRSSSLIGTGELFF.